This T cell receptor (beta chain) was recovered during a study of blood T cell repertoires in COVID-19. Study information: Acute-phase and convalescent COVID-19 samples originated in the United States, Italy and Spain. The analysed material was cDNA or gDNA that came from T cells, B-cell-depleted T cells, or PBMCs.

Per the study methods: Reference gene primers were amplified, and this amplification served to estimate nucleated cell counts. The method was immunoSEQ multiplex PCR; TCRdb's version includes in-frame clones alone and lacks a portion of them. V, J and clone size reflect that table, while D and trimming were determined from the DNA. The sample gives some 110,000 clones, about nine tenths of which show up once; under 2% is in the top ten. This CDR3 contains 18 residues. The V gene's germline CDR1 is SGHRS and CDR2 YFSETQ. V was pared by 3 bases and J by 0 bases, with 14 bases of the junction left unmatched.

Sequencing used peripheral blood. This TCR was recovered from a human donor with active COVID-19. The donor label of this sample is uncertain. The J gene is TRBJ2-7, the V gene TRBV5-1; 8 positions agree with TRBD1. This CDR3 is CASSYHRPTDRASYEQYF. The CDR3, as DNA: TGCGCCAGCAGCTACCACCGACCTACGGACAGGGCCTCCTACGAGCAGTACTTC.